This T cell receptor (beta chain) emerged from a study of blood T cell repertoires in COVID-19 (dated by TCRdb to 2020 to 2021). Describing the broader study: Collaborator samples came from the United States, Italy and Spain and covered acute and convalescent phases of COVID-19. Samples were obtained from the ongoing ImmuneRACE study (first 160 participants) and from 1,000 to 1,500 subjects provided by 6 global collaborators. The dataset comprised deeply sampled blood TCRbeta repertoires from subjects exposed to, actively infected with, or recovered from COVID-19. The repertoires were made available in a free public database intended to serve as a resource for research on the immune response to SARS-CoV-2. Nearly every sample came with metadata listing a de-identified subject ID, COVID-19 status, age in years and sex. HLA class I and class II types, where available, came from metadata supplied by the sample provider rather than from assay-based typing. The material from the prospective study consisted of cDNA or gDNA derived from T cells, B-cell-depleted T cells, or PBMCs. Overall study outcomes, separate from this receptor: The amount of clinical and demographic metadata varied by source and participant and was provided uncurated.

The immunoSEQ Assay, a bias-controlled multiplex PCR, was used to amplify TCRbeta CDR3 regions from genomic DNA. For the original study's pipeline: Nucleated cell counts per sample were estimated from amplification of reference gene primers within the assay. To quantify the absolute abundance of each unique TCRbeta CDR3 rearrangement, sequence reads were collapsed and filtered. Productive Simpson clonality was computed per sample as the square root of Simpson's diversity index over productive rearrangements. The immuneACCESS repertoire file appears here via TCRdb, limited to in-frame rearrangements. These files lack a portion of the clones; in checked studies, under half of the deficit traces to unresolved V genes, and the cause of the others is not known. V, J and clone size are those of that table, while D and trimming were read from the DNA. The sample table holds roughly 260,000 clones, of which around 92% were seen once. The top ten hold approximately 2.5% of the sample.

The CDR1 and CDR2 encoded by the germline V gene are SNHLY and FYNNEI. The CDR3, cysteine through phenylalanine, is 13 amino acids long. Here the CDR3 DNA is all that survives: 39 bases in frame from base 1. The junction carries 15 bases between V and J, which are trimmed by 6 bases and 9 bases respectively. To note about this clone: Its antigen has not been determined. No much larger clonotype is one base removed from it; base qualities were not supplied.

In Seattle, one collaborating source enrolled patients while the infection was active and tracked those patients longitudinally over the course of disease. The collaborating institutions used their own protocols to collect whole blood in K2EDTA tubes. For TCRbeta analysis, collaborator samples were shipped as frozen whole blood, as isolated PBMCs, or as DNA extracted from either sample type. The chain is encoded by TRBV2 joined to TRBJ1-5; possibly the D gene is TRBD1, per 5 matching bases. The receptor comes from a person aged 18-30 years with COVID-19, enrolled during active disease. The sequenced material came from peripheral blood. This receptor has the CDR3 CASSEPGQGPQHF. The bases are TGTGCCAGCAGCGAACCAGGGCAAGGGCCCCAGCATTTT.